These 3 T cell receptor beta chains share one sample of origin, sequenced in a study of human CD8 memory T cell subsets. The TCR beta sequencing libraries came from UMI-labeled 5' RACE. TCRdb reanalyzed the 5' RACE reads and collapses them to one entry per CDR3 protein, without DNA. The listing contains 6,500 to 7,500 distinct CDR3 sequences. The sequenced material came from CD8+ T cells from PBMCs. Every receptor here comes from a human donor in good health.

This rearrangement joins TRBV2 to TRBJ2-7; the TCRdb call, TRBD1, lacks DNA for checking. Germline assignment: CDR1 SNHLY and CDR2 FYNNEI. This CDR3 is built from 15 residues. Here the CDR3 reads CASSESQGQGYEQYF.

The chain carries TRBV6-1 and TRBJ1-5; no DNA is available, so the TRBD1 call from TCRdb remains unchecked. Germline CDR1 MNHNS, CDR2 SASEGT. CDR3 length equals 15 residues. CDR3 residues: CASSYMGTDNQPQHF.

This clonotype registers medium-sized by frequency. The chain has TRBV7-9 and TRBJ1-1. Germline CDR1 and CDR2: SEHNR and FQNEAQ (reference sequence). The CDR3 consists of 15 residues. The CDR3 here is CASSLTFVGNTEAFF.